The present T cell receptor beta chain was sequenced within a study of monozygotic twins with inflammatory bowel disease. General study findings and limits: A reduction in TCRbeta diversity (inverse Simpson) was seen in IBD patients relative to healthy co-twins. Immunosuppressive treatments differing between patients may have added repertoire variability.

Regarding this clonotype: What it binds is unknown.

TCRdb processed the 5' RACE reads again and assigns one entry to each CDR3 protein, with no DNA. The sample data list some 450,000 distinct CDR3 sequences. Germline lookup yields CDR1 KGHSH and CDR2 LQKENI. This CDR3 spans 17 amino acids. The TCR originated in a human donor with ulcerative colitis or Crohn's disease, or a healthy co-twin of an affected twin (not recorded which). Sequencing was carried out using blood. The chain joins TRBV18 to TRBJ2-1; the D gene TCRdb calls, TRBD1, cannot be checked with no DNA. CDR3 region: CASSPPTGAVGTNEQFF.